Below, 23 T cell receptor beta chains from the same sample are listed, as sequenced in a study of graft-versus-host responses after intestinal transplantation. Using immunoSEQ multiplex PCR, the repertoire was profiled, and TCRdb retains in-frame clones only, with some absent. The repertoire holds around 71,000 clones, roughly 90% seen once, with about 6.7% in the top ten. The sample in question was bone marrow, obtained approximately 100 weeks after intestinal transplantation. Every receptor here comes from a human patient who received an intestinal transplant, so some T cells may come from the graft donor.

The chain combines TRBV5-6 with TRBJ2-5, with TRBD1 matching 7 bases. CDR1 is SGHDT, CDR2 YYEEEE, per germline. V was clipped by 1 base and J by 2 bases; unmatched bases: 5. This CDR3 spans 15 amino acids. The CDR3 DNA sequence: TGTGCCAGCAGCTTGCGGGGACAGAGGCAAGAGACCCAGTACTTC. Protein sequence: CASSLRGQRQETQYF.

CDR3 in DNA: TGTGCCAGCAGCCAAATCGAATGGGCCTATGGCTACACCTTC. Its translation is CASSQIEWAYGYTF. The chain joins TRBV14 to TRBJ1-2, with D unclear. This CDR3 has 14 residues. CDR1 is SGHDN and CDR2 is FVKESK in the germline V gene. V lost 2 bases and J 4 bases, leaving 11 bases between the germline ends.

The rearrangement joins TRBV19 to TRBJ1-5; unclear D gene. With 4 bases removed from V and 0 bases from J, the gap between germline ends came to 10 bases. CDR3 size: 15 residues. Germline lookup yields CDR1 LNHDA and CDR2 SQIVND (reference sequence). In nucleotides, the CDR3 is TGTGCCAGTAGTACACGTATTGATAGCAATCAGCCCCAGCATTTT. As protein: CASSTRIDSNQPQHF.

V usage is TRBV13 and J usage is TRBJ2-1; D gene unclear. V was pared by 2 bases and J by 0 bases, with 14 bases between. Germline V gene lookup returns CDR1 PRHDT and CDR2 FYEKMQ (reference sequence). The length of the CDR3 is 17 residues. The CDR3 coding sequence is TGTGCCAGCAGCTTATCAGCTGGAACGCGCTCCTACAATGAGCAGTTCTTC. It is translated as CASSLSAGTRSYNEQFF. The variable domain in full, completed from reference TRBV13 and TRBJ2-1, reads AAGVIQSPRHLIKEKRETATLKCYPIPRHDTVYWYQQGPGQDPQFLISFYEKMQSDKGSIPDRFSAQQFSDYHSELNMSSLELGDSALYFCASSLSAGTRSYNEQFFGPGTRLTVL.

This chain joins TRBV14 and TRBJ2-7; no reliable D call. The CDR3 totals 14 residues. CDR1 and CDR2 from the germline V gene are SGHDN and FVKESK. Trimming pared 0 bases from V and 1 base from J, leaving 7 bases between. The chain's CDR3 is CASSQDNSSYEQYF. CDR3 nucleotide sequence: TGTGCCAGCAGCCAAGATAACAGTTCCTACGAGCAGTACTTC.

This clone was counted a single time. This chain connects TRBV30 to TRBJ2-1, with 11 bases fitting TRBD2. The J segment lost 7 bases and the V segment lost 3 bases, leaving 5 bases of the junction unmatched. This CDR3 is 14 amino acids long. The germline gives CDR1 GTSNPN, CDR2 SVGIG (reference sequence). DNA for the CDR3: TGTGCCTGGAGCGGGACTAGCGGAGGGAATGAGCAGTTCTTC. As protein: CAWSGTSGGNEQFF.

CDR3 in amino acids: CASSFVHGYTF. CDR3 in DNA: TGTGCCAGCAGCTTTGTACATGGCTACACCTTC. This chain connects TRBV7-9 to TRBJ1-2; D is undetermined. This CDR3 contains 11 residues. Germline CDR1 reads SEHNR; CDR2 reads FQNEAQ (reference sequence). Trimming removed 3 bases at V and 6 bases at J, with 5 bases between.

The chain employs TRBV5-1 and TRBJ2-7, with 8 bases aligning to TRBD2. The CDR3 runs 13 residues. J gave up 7 bases and V 10 bases, and 13 bases lay outside the gene matches. CDR1 and CDR2 from the germline V gene are SGHRS and YFSETQ. The CDR3 protein is CASGVGPGGEQYF. The CDR3 bases are TGCGCCTCCGGGGTTGGCCCGGGGGGGGAGCAGTACTTC.

Turning to this clone: A junction boundary mismatches the germline segment, possibly from a read error. The chain recombines TRBV6-6 with TRBJ2-1; 13 bases are a match to TRBD2. The CDR3 runs to 16 residues. Germline V gene data show CDR1 as MNHNY and CDR2 as SVGAGI (reference sequence). The CDR3 sequence: CAGSYSRTSGGIEGFF. The CDR3 coding sequence is TGTGCCGGCAGTTACTCGAGGACTAGCGGGGGTATCGAGGGGTTCTTC.

The chain combines TRBV11-2 with TRBJ1-6; D gene unclear. CDR3 length: 17 amino acids. Trimming took off 1 base at V and 7 bases at J, with 17 bases between the two ends. Germline assignment: CDR1 SGHAT and CDR2 FQNNGV. The CDR3 DNA reads TGTGCCAGCAGCTTAGGGTACGGAGGACTCATAAATTCACCCCTCCACTTT. Protein product: CASSLGYGGLINSPLHF.

This clone was counted once. This rearrangement joins TRBV7-7 to TRBJ2-7; maybe TRBD2 (5 bases). The V and J ends lost 5 bases and 2 bases respectively, with 19 bases between them. Germline V gives CDR1 SSHAT, CDR2 FNYEAQ (reference sequence). The CDR3 loop spans 16 amino acids. CDR3 bases: TGTGCCAGCAGCCCCCCCCAGGAGGTCGGGACCTACGAGCAGTACTTC. Amino acid sequence: CASSPPQEVGTYEQYF.

J is TRBJ2-1 and V is TRBV15, with D perhaps assigned TRBD1 or TRBD2 (5 bases each). Per the germline V gene, CDR1 is LNHNV and CDR2 is YYDKDF (reference sequence). V was clipped by 1 base and J by 5 bases, with 12 bases between them. There are 15 residues in the CDR3. CDR3 residues: CATSRVGLAHNEQFF. The CDR3 DNA reads as TGTGCCACCAGCAGAGTGGGGCTAGCTCACAATGAGCAGTTCTTC.

The gene calls are TRBV10-3 and TRBJ1-4; maybe TRBD1 (5 bases). CDR3 size: 11 residues. Germline CDR1 is ENHRY and CDR2 is SYGVKD. V lost 4 bases and J lost 11, with 8 bases in between. CDR3 in DNA: TGTGCCATCAGTGTTGGGGGGAAACTGTTTTTT. Amino acid sequence: CAISVGGKLFF.

The V call is TRBV18, the J call TRBJ2-3; maybe TRBD1 (5 bases). The germline CDR1 and CDR2 sequences are KGHSH and LQKENI. V was pared by 1 base and J by 2 bases, with 13 bases between. The CDR3 is made up of 16 amino acids. CDR3 coding DNA: TGTGCCAGCTCACCACGGATCGACAGAACCACAGATACGCAGTATTTT. Amino acid sequence: CASSPRIDRTTDTQYF.

V is TRBV7-2 and J is TRBJ2-1; 7 bases line up with TRBD1. CDR3 length: 14 residues. The V gene end was trimmed by 5 bases and the J gene end by 6 bases; junction bases not matched to a gene: 7. CDR1 is SGHTA and CDR2 is FQGNSA in the germline V gene. CDR3 bases: TGTGCCAGCAGCACACCGACAGGGCCCAATGAGCAGTTCTTC. It encodes CASSTPTGPNEQFF.

This chain links TRBV2 with TRBJ1-5, with D hard to call. The ends were cut back, 6 bases at V and 0 bases at J, with 12 bases in the middle. The germline V gene encodes CDR1 SNHLY and CDR2 FYNNEI. This CDR3 region has 15 residues. CDR3 sequence (DNA): TGTGCCAGCAGCCCCACGCACCTTAGCAATCAGCCCCAGCATTTT. Residues: CASSPTHLSNQPQHF.

V and J are TRBV27 and TRBJ1-1; D is unresolved. V was cut by 8 bases and J by 1 base, with 17 bases left in between. The germline V gene has CDR1 MNHEY and CDR2 SMNVEV (reference sequence). This CDR3 comprises 15 residues. CDR3 sequence reads: CASRKEVGGNTEAFF. DNA for the CDR3: TGTGCCAGCCGGAAGGAGGTGGGCGGGAACACTGAAGCTTTCTTT.

This chain uses TRBV27 with TRBJ1-6, with 8 positions matching TRBD1. Germline V gene data show CDR1 as MNHEY and CDR2 as SMNVEV (reference sequence). Losses at the gene ends were 4 bases for V and 10 bases for J; bases not matched to a gene: 6. The CDR3 length is 14 residues. The CDR3 region is CASSSTGVGSPLHF. The CDR3 DNA reads as TGTGCCAGCAGTTCGACAGGGGTTGGGTCACCCCTCCACTTT.

The CDR3 spells CASSPRAADTQYF. The CDR3 DNA reads TGCGCCAGCAGCCCCCGGGCCGCAGATACGCAGTATTTT. The chain links TRBV4-1 to TRBJ2-3, with unresolved D. The length of the CDR3 is 13 residues. V lost 4 bases and J 4 bases, leaving 9 bases between the germline ends. Per germline, CDR1 MGHRA and CDR2 YSYEKL.

As DNA, the CDR3 is TGTGCCACCAGCAGAGAGGGTGGGCCGGGGAATCAGCCCCAGCATTTT. Translating gives CATSREGGPGNQPQHF. This rearrangement joins TRBV15 to TRBJ1-5; no definite D call. The length of the CDR3 is 16 residues. Germline CDR1 is LNHNV and CDR2 is YYDKDF (reference sequence). Between the trimmed V and J ends, which lost 0 bases and 4 bases, there was a span of 13 bases.

The table lists this clone with a few counts. This chain joins TRBV6-5 and TRBJ1-2; D uncertain. The CDR3 has 13 amino acids. Trimming left V 4 bases short and J 9 bases short, with 15 bases between. Germline V CDR1 and CDR2: MNHEY, SVGAGI. CDR3 in DNA: TGTGCCAGCAGTTCTACCTACGACGGCAGCTACACCTTC. Protein: CASSSTYDGSYTF.

The CDR3 DNA is TGTGCCAGCAGTGACTCGGCTAGCGGGGGGGCCAATGAGCAGTTCTTC. It translates to CASSDSASGGANEQFF. The gene calls are TRBV6-4 and TRBJ2-1; 12 bases are a match to TRBD2. V was pared by 0 bases and J by 6 bases, with 3 bases of the junction left unmatched. Looked up from germline, CDR1 is MRHNA and CDR2 is SNTAGT. The CDR3 is 16 residues long.

The rearrangement links TRBV29-1 to TRBJ1-1; no clear D gene. Looked up from germline, CDR1 is SQVTM and CDR2 is ANQGSEA. V shed 1 base and J shed 7 bases, with 7 bases lying between them. The CDR3 spans 11 residues. The DNA of the CDR3 is TGCAGCGTTGAAGGCCTGGGTGAAGCTTTCTTT. Its translation is CSVEGLGEAFF.